This T cell receptor beta chain was retrieved from a study of cytomegalovirus exposure and HLA in healthy donors. Primers: 60 Vbeta forward and 13 Jbeta reverse. The assay was immunoSEQ multiplex PCR, and TCRdb's table has in-frame clones only and misses some. This table holds 200,000 or so clones, around 81% found once. With 10 bases clipped from V and 2 bases from J, the junction kept 7 bases outside the gene matches. Germline V lookup: CDR1 ENHRY, CDR2 SYGVKD. This CDR3 region has 15 residues. This chain connects TRBV10-3 to TRBJ2-3, with 12 positions matching TRBD2. This TCR derives from a woman under 30 in good health and CMV-seropositive. Sequenced sample: PBMCs. CDR3 protein: CATKGTSGYTDTQYF. Here the CDR3 DNA reads TGTGCCACCAAAGGGACTAGCGGGTACACAGATACGCAGTATTTT.